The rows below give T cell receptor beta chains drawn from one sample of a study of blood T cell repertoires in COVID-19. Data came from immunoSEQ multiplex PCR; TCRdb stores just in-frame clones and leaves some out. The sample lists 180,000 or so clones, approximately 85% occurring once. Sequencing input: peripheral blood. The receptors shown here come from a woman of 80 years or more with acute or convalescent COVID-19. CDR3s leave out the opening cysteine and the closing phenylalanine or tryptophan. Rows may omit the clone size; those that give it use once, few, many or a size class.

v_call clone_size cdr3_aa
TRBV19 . ASSLDGDLGPQH
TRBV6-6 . ASSIGTAYEQY
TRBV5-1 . ASSLEGLVDWNEQF
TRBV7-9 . ASSRGQVGGYT
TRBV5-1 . ASSFPAGGSGELF
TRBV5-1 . ASSLAASGSDEQF
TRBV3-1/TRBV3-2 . ASSFPRGYEQY
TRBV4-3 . ASSLGQADTGELF
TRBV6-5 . ATRRTEEKLF
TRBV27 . ASSSAGGGGNTIY
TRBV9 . ASSVDRNTIY
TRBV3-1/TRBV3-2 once ASSQAQLRGLYEQY
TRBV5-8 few ASSLGWPQH
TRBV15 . ATSRDQGQPQH
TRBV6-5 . ASSYGQGDEKLF
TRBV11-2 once ASSQGGSGNTIY
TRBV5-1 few ASSLELAGGDTQY
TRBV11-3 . ASSFDRQETQY